What follows are 5 T cell receptor beta chains derived from one specimen sequenced in a study of CD8 T cells in Susac syndrome. A quantity of 0.5 to 1 ug RNA underwent reverse transcription using random hexamers. TCRdb reprocessed the immunoSEQ multiplex PCR reads with MiXCR, giving one entry per CDR3 protein. The sample includes about 120,000 distinct CDR3 sequences, more than 85% seen only once; the top ten take approximately 0.093%. Input material: CD4+ T cells from PBMCs. Every receptor here comes from a human donor with multiple sclerosis.

The chain joins TRBV11-2 to TRBJ1-1; D is ambiguous. CDR1 and CDR2 (germline): SGHAT, FQNNGV. Trimming cost V 2 bases and J 3 bases, with 13 bases left between them. This CDR3 has 15 residues. Written as DNA, the CDR3 is TGTGCCAGCAGCTTAAGGTCAGCGGTGTACACTGAAGCTTTCTTT. Translating gives CASSLRSAVYTEAFF.

The CDR3 bases are TGTGCCAGCAGCTTACTGGAAGGCTATGGCTACACCTTC. It codes for CASSLLEGYGYTF. The rearrangement joins TRBV7-9 to TRBJ1-2, with D uncertain. CDR1 is SEHNR, CDR2 FQNEAQ, per germline (reference sequence). The CDR3 sequence is 13 residues long. The germline V and J ends were trimmed by 2 bases and 4 bases, with 8 bases remaining between them.

This chain joins TRBV12-5 and TRBJ1-5; possibly TRBD1 for D (5 bases). The V and J ends lost 5 bases and 5 bases respectively, with 13 bases between them. Germline V lookup: CDR1 LGHNT, CDR2 FRNRAP. This CDR3 region has 14 residues. The CDR3 region is CASGGAGYDQPQHF. The CDR3 DNA reads as TGTGCTAGTGGTGGGGCAGGGTATGATCAGCCCCAGCATTTT.

The chain employs TRBV5-1 and TRBJ2-7, with D maybe TRBD1 (6 bases). Germline lookup yields CDR1 SGHRS and CDR2 YFSETQ. The CDR3 spans 15 residues. The V gene lost 3 bases and the J gene lost 0 bases, with 13 bases spanning the gap. The CDR3 nucleotides are TGCGCCAGCAGCTCGTCACAGGGCAGCTCCTACGAGCAGTACTTC. The encoded protein is CASSSSQGSSYEQYF.

CDR3 DNA: TGTGCCAGCAGCTGGGACAGGGTAACACTGAAAGCTTTCTTT. Translating it yields CASSWDRVTLKAFF. The chain combines TRBV28 with TRBJ1-1, with 9 bases that match TRBD1. V lost 6 bases to trimming and J lost 9 bases; unmatched junction nucleotides: 11. This CDR3 region has 14 residues. Germline assignment: CDR1 MDHEN and CDR2 SYDVKM.